This T cell receptor (beta chain) appears in the sequencing data of a study of T cells in Graves' hyperthyroidism and ophthalmopathy. The CDR3 regions of TCR beta were amplified from RNA transcripts. The study used the HTBI primer set for a first-round RT-PCR of the TCR CDR3. TCRdb recomputed calls from the multiplex PCR reads with MiXCR, one row per CDR3 protein. The table has 250,000 to 350,000 distinct CDR3 sequences, 17% seen once; the top ten hold approximately 60%. The germline V gene encodes CDR1 LNHDA and CDR2 SQIVND (reference sequence). The junction had 10 bases not matched to a gene; V was cut back by 8 bases and J by 4 bases. The CDR3 runs 14 residues. Enrolled ophthalmopathy patients presented with a Clinical Activity Score of at least 3, a NOSPECS grade of at least 4, and disease duration under 3 months. On the basis of clinical symptoms, serum thyroxine and TRAb, thyroid ultrasound and orbital computed tomography, diagnoses were made. It was over 9.5 ml of fresh peripheral blood that supplied the PBMCs.

This clonotype has a handful of counts. V is TRBV19 and J is TRBJ1-2; the match to TRBD1 covers 7 bases. The TCR was taken from a woman in her fifties or sixties with Graves' ophthalmopathy. Sample: blood. CDR3 region: CASERQGRLYGYTF. CDR3 in DNA: TGTGCCAGTGAACGACAGGGAAGACTCTATGGCTACACCTTC. The full variable domain, rest sourced from reference TRBV19 and TRBJ1-2, is DGGITQSPKYLFRKEGQNVTLSCEQNLNHDAMYWYRQDPGQGLRLIYYSQIVNDFQKGDIAEGYSVSREKKESFPLTVTSAQKNPTAFYLCASERQGRLYGYTFGSGTRLTVV.